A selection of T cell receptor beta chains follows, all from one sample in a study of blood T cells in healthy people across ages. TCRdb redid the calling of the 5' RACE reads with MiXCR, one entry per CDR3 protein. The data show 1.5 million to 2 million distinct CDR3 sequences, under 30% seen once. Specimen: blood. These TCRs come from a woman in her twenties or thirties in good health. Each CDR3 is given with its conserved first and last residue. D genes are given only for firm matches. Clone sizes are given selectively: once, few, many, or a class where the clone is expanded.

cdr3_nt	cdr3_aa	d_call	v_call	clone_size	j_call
TGTGCCAGCAGTTTATTCCTAGGTGGCTACACCTTC	CASSLFLGGYTF	-	TRBV12-3/TRBV12-4	-	TRBJ1-2
TGTGCCAGCAGCCAAGATGGGGGGGGAAGCAACTATGGCTACACCTTC	CASSQDGGGSNYGYTF	-	TRBV3-1	-	TRBJ1-2
TGTGCCAGCAGCCTGACTAGCGGGGCCGGGGAGGCCCAGTACTTC	CASSLTSGAGEAQYF	TRBD2	TRBV9	-	TRBJ2-5
TGTGCCAGCAGTAGCCGGGACAGGAGCTCCTACGAGCAGTACTTC	CASSSRDRSSYEQYF	TRBD1	TRBV6-5	many	TRBJ2-7
TGTGCCAGCAGACCACCCGGGACAAAGCTTAGCACAGATACGCAGTATTTT	CASRPPGTKLSTDTQYF	-	TRBV7-2	few	TRBJ2-3
TGTGCCAGCAGCCAACAGGGATGGGCTGAAGCTTTCTTT	CASSQQGWAEAFF	-	TRBV11-2	few	TRBJ1-1
TGTGCCAGCAGTTACTCGGGGGCGTTGGGGACGGACACTGAAGCTTTCTTT	CASSYSGALGTDTEAFF	-	TRBV6-6	few	TRBJ1-1
TGTGCCAGCATAGGGGCGGAGTCCTACGAGCAGTACTTC	CASIGAESYEQYF	-	TRBV2	-	TRBJ2-7
TGCGCCAGCAGCCCAGGGGGTGATGGGGACTACGAGCAGTACTTC	CASSPGGDGDYEQYF	TRBD1	TRBV4-1	many	TRBJ2-7
TGTGCCAGCAGCCTTCCGAGGGACAGTAGCACAGATACGCAGTATTTT	CASSLPRDSSTDTQYF	TRBD1	TRBV13	-	TRBJ2-3
TGCAGCGCTTTCACAGAGGCCAGCTATGAAAAACTGTTTTTT	CSAFTEASYEKLFF	-	TRBV29-1	-	TRBJ1-4
TGTGCCAGCATGCAGGGTAATTCACCCCTCCACTTT	CASMQGNSPLHF	-	TRBV6-1	-	TRBJ1-6
TGCGCCAGCAGTGGTAGGGCGGGGAGCTCCTACGAGCAGTACTTC	CASSGRAGSSYEQYF	-	TRBV10-2	-	TRBJ2-7
TGCGCCAGCAGCTTGGTGGCAGGGCCAGGCCAGCCCCAGCATTTT	CASSLVAGPGQPQHF	-	TRBV5-1	few	TRBJ1-5
TGCGCCAGCAGCTTGTTACGGGGGAACAGCGGCTACACCTTC	CASSLLRGNSGYTF	-	TRBV5-1	-	TRBJ1-2
TGCAGTGCTTTCCGAGCGGTTATCATGAACACTGAAGCTTTCTTT	CSAFRAVIMNTEAFF	-	TRBV20-1	-	TRBJ1-1
TGTGCCAGCAGTTTGTCCCTTCAGGTTGGCTACGAGCAGTACTTC	CASSLSLQVGYEQYF	-	TRBV6-5	-	TRBJ2-7
TGTGCCAGCTCTAAAGGGGGACAGGGGGCCTACGAGCAGTACTTC	CASSKGGQGAYEQYF	TRBD1	TRBV27	many	TRBJ2-7
TGCAGCGCCGCCAGGGCAGGGGAGCTGTTTTTT	CSAARAGELFF	-	TRBV29-1	-	TRBJ2-2
TGTGCCAGCAGTCACCTCGCAGGGGGCGACTATGGCTACACCTTC	CASSHLAGGDYGYTF	TRBD1	TRBV6-6	many	TRBJ1-2
TGTGCCAGCACGCTACAGGGGGCTTTTAAGGATACGCAGTATTTT	CASTLQGAFKDTQYF	TRBD1	TRBV2	few	TRBJ2-3
TGCGCCAGCAGCCGCCCACAGGGAGCCGGGGAGCTGTTTTTT	CASSRPQGAGELFF	-	TRBV4-1	once	TRBJ2-2
TGTGCCAGCAGTCCCCGGGTAGCGGGAGGCCTGAGCTCCTACAATGAGCAGTTCTTC	CASSPRVAGGLSSYNEQFF	TRBD2	TRBV7-9	few	TRBJ2-1
TGTGCCAGCAGAATGTTGAATAGCAATCAGCCCCAGCATTTT	CASRMLNSNQPQHF	-	TRBV27	few	TRBJ1-5
TGTGCCAGCAGCCCCGCATATAATTCACCCCTCCACTTT	CASSPAYNSPLHF	-	TRBV9	many	TRBJ1-6
TGTGCCATCAGTGATGGGGATTTAAATACGCAGTATTTT	CAISDGDLNTQYF	-	TRBV10-3	many	TRBJ2-3
TGTGCCAGCAGTTGGGCGGTCAGCTCCTACAATGAGCAGTACTTC	CASSWAVSSYNEQYF	-	TRBV25-1	-	TRBJ2-7
TGTGCCAGCAGACCGAGAGGGGGGCTTTTCCTCACTGAAGCTTTCTTT	CASRPRGGLFLTEAFF	-	TRBV12-3/TRBV12-4	few	TRBJ1-1